Each of the 21 T cell receptor beta chains below was sequenced from the same sample in a study of cytomegalovirus exposure and HLA in healthy donors. Primers for the PCR totalled 60 Vbeta and 13 Jbeta. This table comes from immunoSEQ multiplex PCR, and its TCRdb copy is limited to in-frame clones, with some not included. This listing includes 40,000 to 60,000 clones. Sequenced sample: PBMCs. The receptor source for this set is a man aged 40-55 years in good health and CMV-seropositive.

The V call is TRBV19, the J call TRBJ1-4; a possible D gene is TRBD1 (6 bases). V was clipped by 5 bases and J by 0 bases, with 13 bases between them. Germline V gene sequence: CDR1 LNHDA, CDR2 SQIVND (reference sequence). The CDR3 has 16 amino acids. CDR3 amino acids: CASSPPRTATNEKLFF. DNA of the CDR3: TGTGCCAGTAGTCCTCCCCGGACAGCAACTAATGAAAAACTGTTTTTT.

This chain joins TRBV4-1 and TRBJ2-5; 8 nucleotides align to TRBD2. In germline, CDR1 is MGHRA, CDR2 YSYEKL. V lost 4 bases to trimming and J lost 5 bases; unmatched junction nucleotides: 9. CDR3 length equals 15 residues. In nucleotides, the CDR3 is TGCGCCAGCAGCCTAGATCAGCGGGAGTTCGAGACCCAGTACTTC. Its protein product is CASSLDQREFETQYF.

This chain joins TRBV10-2 and TRBJ2-3; possible D gene TRBD2, 5 bases. Trimming stripped 4 bases from V and 4 bases from J, with 12 bases between. The V gene's germline CDR1 is WSHSY and CDR2 SAAADI. CDR3 length equals 14 residues. This CDR3 reads CASSGYGESDTQYF. CDR3 coding DNA: TGCGCCAGCAGTGGTTATGGGGAGTCAGATACGCAGTATTTT.

The CDR3 reads CASSSESRVQYF. The CDR3 region has the DNA TGTGCCAGCAGTTCCGAATCGAGGGTGCAGTATTTT. The gene calls are TRBV6-5 and TRBJ2-3; the D gene is possibly TRBD2 (5 bases). V lost 4 bases to trimming and J lost 11 bases, with 13 bases between them. Per the germline V gene, CDR1 is MNHEY and CDR2 is SVGAGI. The CDR3 extends over 12 amino acids.

In nucleotides, the CDR3 is TGTGCCAGCAGTTCTGGACTAGCGAACACCGGGGAGCTGTTTTTT. Translated, it gives CASSSGLANTGELFF. The chain is built from TRBV2 and TRBJ2-2; 7 bases are a match to TRBD2. J lost 0 bases, V lost 5 bases, and 3 bases had no gene match. Per the germline V gene, CDR1 is SNHLY and CDR2 is FYNNEI. The length of the CDR3 is 15 residues.

The V gene is TRBV6-1, the J gene TRBJ2-5, with TRBD2 matching 12 bases. CDR3 length equals 18 residues. CDR1 and CDR2 from the germline V gene are MNHNS and SASEGT. With 0 bases clipped from V and 4 bases from J, the junction kept 9 bases outside the gene matches. The CDR3 DNA reads as TGTGCCAGCAGTGAAGCGACTAGCGGGAGTGAATGGGGAGAGACCCAGTACTTC. The encoded protein is CASSEATSGSEWGETQYF.

The CDR3 sequence is CASSYSAGQGDTQYF. Here the CDR3 DNA reads TGTGCCAGCAGTTACTCTGCCGGACAGGGGGATACGCAGTATTTT. The chain couples TRBV6-5 to TRBJ2-3; 9 nucleotides line up with TRBD1. CDR3 length: 15 amino acids. Germline V gene data show CDR1 as MNHEY and CDR2 as SVGAGI. V gave up 0 bases and J gave up 6 bases; unmatched junction bases: 4.

V and J are TRBV10-3 and TRBJ2-7, with 7 bases matching TRBD2. Germline V gene lookup returns CDR1 ENHRY and CDR2 SYGVKD. This CDR3 is built from 14 residues. V lost 6 bases to trimming and J lost 0 bases; unmatched junction nucleotides: 5. This CDR3 is CAIRLGGSSYEQYF. CDR3 DNA sequence: TGTGCCATCAGACTGGGGGGGAGCTCCTACGAGCAGTACTTC.

This chain uses TRBV4-3 with TRBJ2-5; TRBD1 is a possible D gene (5 bases). The last part of the DNA fits TRBJ2-7 better; the J call may be wrong. CDR3 length: 13 residues. The germline V gene has CDR1 LGHNA and CDR2 YSLEER. The CDR3, as DNA: TGCGCCAGCAGTCTGACACGCCAGGGCGAGCAGTACTTC. Its translation: CASSLTRQGEQYF.

V is TRBV4-3 and J is TRBJ1-4, with D tentatively TRBD1 (6 bases). V gave up 4 bases and J gave up 2 bases, with 11 bases separating them. Germline V CDR1 and CDR2: LGHNA, YSLEER. This CDR3 comprises 15 residues. CDR3 nucleotide sequence: TGCGCCAGCAGCCCCTACAGGGCCACTAATGAAAAACTGTTTTTT. Encoded protein: CASSPYRATNEKLFF.

The chain employs TRBV7-3 and TRBJ2-1; possible D gene TRBD2, 5 bases. CDR1 SGHTA and CDR2 FQGTGA come from the germline V gene. The CDR3 has 13 residues. The germline V and J ends were trimmed by 5 bases and 12 bases, with 17 bases remaining between them. The CDR3, as DNA: TGTGCCAGCAGCCTTACCCTGGGAGCCGGGCAGTTCTTC. Its translation: CASSLTLGAGQFF.

The gene calls are TRBV6-5 and TRBJ1-2, with TRBD1 as a possible D gene (5 bases). Germline loops: CDR1 MNHEY, CDR2 SVGAGI. The CDR3 has 15 amino acids. Trimming removed 5 bases from V and 4 bases from J, with 17 bases in between. The CDR3 bases are TGTGCCAGCAGTGGCCAGGCGTGGGGCATCTATGGCTACACCTTC. Its protein is CASSGQAWGIYGYTF.

The chain couples TRBV18 to TRBJ2-7; 11 positions match TRBD2. This CDR3 is built from 15 residues. V shed 3 bases and J 4 bases; nucleotides not matched to a gene: 5. Germline V gene data show CDR1 as KGHSH and CDR2 as LQKENI. The DNA for the CDR3 is TGTGCCAGCTCACCTCCGGGACTAGCGGCTTACGAGCAGTACTTC. This translates into CASSPPGLAAYEQYF.

The chain carries TRBV18 and TRBJ2-7; possibly TRBD1 for D (6 bases). Trimming cost V 3 bases and J 3 bases, with 15 bases left between them. The CDR3 covers 15 residues. The V gene's germline CDR1 is KGHSH and CDR2 LQKENI. CDR3 nucleotides: TGTGCCAGCTCACCGGGTCAGGGACAAAACTACGAGCAGTACTTC. Amino acids: CASSPGQGQNYEQYF.

The V call is TRBV9, the J call TRBJ1-1, with 7 bases lining up with TRBD1. Germline V gene sequence: CDR1 SGDLS, CDR2 YYNGEE. The V and J ends lost 4 bases and 11 bases, in that order; junction bases with no gene match: 8. This CDR3 spans 12 amino acids. This chain's CDR3 is CASSPGGLEAFF. The CDR3 bases are TGTGCCAGCAGCCCAGGGGGACTTGAGGCTTTCTTT.

The CDR3 DNA reads as TGTGCCAGCAGCTCTAGCGGGGGGGAGGAGACCCAGTACTTC. It encodes CASSSSGGEETQYF. The chain combines TRBV7-3 with TRBJ2-5; TRBD2 matches 12 bases. Germline V gene sequence: CDR1 SGHTA, CDR2 FQGTGA. The CDR3 loop spans 14 amino acids. V lost 4 bases and J lost 5; bases outside the gene matches: 2.

The V gene is TRBV28, the J gene TRBJ2-5, with D perhaps matching TRBD2 (6 bases). Trimming shortened V by 7 bases and J by 0 bases, and 12 bases separated the two germline ends. The CDR3 extends over 14 amino acids. Germline V CDR1 and CDR2: MDHEN, SYDVKM. For the CDR3, the DNA is TGTGCCAGCAACAAGGAGGGGAACCAAGAGACCCAGTACTTC. Translating it yields CASNKEGNQETQYF. The full variable domain, rest sourced from reference TRBV28 and TRBJ2-5, is DVKVTQSSRYLVKRTGEKVFLECVQDMDHENMFWYRQDPGLGLRLIYFSYDVKMKEKGDIPEGYSVSREKKERFSLILESASTNQTSMYLCASNKEGNQETQYFGPGTRLLVL.

The chain couples TRBV4-3 to TRBJ1-6; unclear D gene. Germline V gene data show CDR1 as LGHNA and CDR2 as YSLEER. Trimming took 4 bases from V and 9 from J, leaving 7 bases between them. The CDR3 is made up of 12 amino acids. The CDR3 reads CASSRGFSPLHF. CDR3 bases: TGCGCCAGCAGCCGAGGGTTTTCACCCCTCCACTTT.

The rearrangement links TRBV28 to TRBJ1-4; D is perhaps TRBD1 (5 bases). The CDR3 is 14 residues long. The germline V and J ends were trimmed by 3 bases and 7 bases, with 12 bases remaining between them. Germline CDR1 and CDR2: MDHEN and SYDVKM. The CDR3 DNA reads TGTGCCAGCAGTTTTGGACACTCGGGTGAAAAACTGTTTTTT. The encoded protein is CASSFGHSGEKLFF.

The V gene is TRBV28, the J gene TRBJ2-7, with D tentatively TRBD1 (6 bases). The germline V gene encodes CDR1 MDHEN and CDR2 SYDVKM. V lost 2 bases and J 6 bases, leaving 20 bases between the germline ends. This CDR3 spans 16 amino acids. The CDR3 DNA is TGTGCCAGCAGTTTACTCCGCAGGGGTATAATCTCCGAGCAGTACTTC. Encoded protein: CASSLLRRGIISEQYF.

The chain recombines TRBV6-5 with TRBJ2-4; the D is unclear. Deletions cut 4 bases from V and 0 bases from J, with 10 bases between. Germline values: CDR1 MNHEY, CDR2 SVGAGI. This CDR3 is 15 amino acids long. The DNA of the CDR3 is TGTGCCAGCAGTTCCTCCCATCCAGCCAAAAACATTCAGTACTTC. It codes for CASSSSHPAKNIQYF.